This T cell receptor beta chain was sequenced for a study of T-cell memory formation after mild COVID-19. Germline CDR1 reads SEHNR; CDR2 reads FQNEAQ (reference sequence). The CDR3 is made up of 17 amino acids. Trimming cost V 4 bases and J 1 base; bases outside gene matches: 10. Each CDR3 protein gets one entry after TCRdb re-called the 5' RACE reads with MiXCR. The top ten hold over 20% of the sample, which has some 300,000 distinct CDR3 sequences, roughly 20% seen once. Sequencing was performed on PBMCs or a T cell subset sorted from them (not recorded which). The chain links TRBV7-9 to TRBJ2-3; the match to TRBD1 covers 8 bases. The source is a man aged 18 to 35 who had mild COVID-19 (a few samples of this study predate the infection). Cell type and time point are not known. The CDR3 nucleotides are TGTGCCAGCAGCTCTTCGGACAGGGACCTCGGCACAGATACGCAGTATTTT. Translation gives CASSSSDRDLGTDTQYF.